A single sample is the source of the 29 T cell receptor beta chains below, sequenced in a study of blood T cell repertoires in COVID-19. TCRdb's copy holds only in-frame clones and misses some; the assay was immunoSEQ multiplex PCR. The sample includes tens of thousands of clones, about 89% of them seen just once. Specimen: peripheral blood. These receptor sequences come from a man aged 50 to 60 with active or convalescent COVID-19.

The CDR3 DNA sequence: TGTGCCAGCAGTTTATGGGACAGGGCCTCCGAGCAGTACGTC. It encodes CASSLWDRASEQYV. The chain has TRBV28 and TRBJ2-7, with TRBD1 matching 8 bases. The germline V gene encodes CDR1 MDHEN and CDR2 SYDVKM. After removal of 0 bases from V and 6 bases from J, the junction contained 4 bases not matched to a gene. This CDR3 contains 14 residues.

The genes are TRBV5-5 and TRBJ1-1; D gene uncertain. The germline V gene encodes CDR1 SGHKS and CDR2 YYEKEE (reference sequence). V lost 4 bases to trimming and J lost 1 base, with 8 bases between them. CDR3 size: 13 residues. The CDR3 spells CASSPTPNTEAFF. CDR3 coding DNA: TGTGCCAGCAGCCCGACACCGAACACTGAAGCTTTCTTT. Full variable domain (missing parts from reference TRBV5-5 and TRBJ1-1): DAGVTQSPTHLIKTRGQQVTLRCSPISGHKSVSWYQQVLGQGPQFIFQYYEKEERGRGNFPDRFSARQFPNYSSELNVNALLLGDSALYLCASSPTPNTEAFFGQGTRLTVV.

V and J are TRBV2 and TRBJ1-6; no definite D call. V lost 5 bases, J lost 3 bases, and 8 bases lay in between. This CDR3 region has 14 residues. Germline-derived CDR1 and CDR2 are SNHLY and FYNNEI. The DNA of the CDR3 is TGTGCCAGCAGTCCCAACAGCTATAATTCACCCCTCCACTTT. The encoded protein is CASSPNSYNSPLHF.

The CDR3 DNA reads TGTGCCAGCAGCTTGGTCCTAGCGGGGGTAATAAATGAGCAGTTCTTC. Translating gives CASSLVLAGVINEQFF. The chain joins TRBV5-8 to TRBJ2-1; TRBD2 aligns across 10 bases. CDR3 length equals 16 residues. V dropped 0 bases and J dropped 7; count of bases not matched to a gene: 7. Germline V gene data show CDR1 as SGHTS and CDR2 as YDEGEE.

This clone was observed many times. The V and J genes are TRBV7-9 and TRBJ1-2, with D possibly TRBD1 on 5 matching bases. V was shortened by 5 bases and J by 3 bases, with 13 bases between the two germline ends. CDR1 is SEHNR and CDR2 is FQNEAQ in the germline V gene (reference sequence). The CDR3 spans 14 residues. CDR3 sequence (DNA): TGTGCCAGCAGCAAAATGGGGCCGTACTATGGCTACACCTTC. Amino acid sequence: CASSKMGPYYGYTF.

This clone was found once. V is TRBV6-6 and J is TRBJ1-5; 9 positions agree with TRBD1. V was clipped by 4 bases and J by 5 bases; unmatched bases: 6. CDR1 and CDR2 from the germline V gene are MNHNY and SVGAGI (reference sequence). The length of the CDR3 is 15 residues. CDR3: CASSFPGQGDQPQHF. The CDR3 DNA sequence: TGTGCCAGCAGTTTTCCGGGACAGGGAGATCAGCCCCAGCATTTT.

The rearrangement uses TRBV15 and TRBJ2-3, with TRBD1 matching 9 bases. CDR3 length equals 15 residues. With 1 base clipped from V and 3 bases from J, the junction kept 2 bases outside the gene matches. Germline V gene data show CDR1 as LNHNV and CDR2 as YYDKDF (reference sequence). The CDR3 here is CATSRADRGTDTQYF. The CDR3 DNA reads TGTGCCACCAGCAGAGCGGACAGGGGTACAGATACGCAGTATTTT.

This chain connects TRBV9 to TRBJ2-5; 7 bases agree with TRBD1. The CDR3 sequence is 14 residues long. Trimming cost V 3 bases and J 0 bases; bases outside gene matches: 2. The germline V gene encodes CDR1 SGDLS and CDR2 YYNGEE. The CDR3 protein is CASSGGQNQETQYF. For the CDR3, the DNA is TGTGCCAGCAGCGGGGGACAGAACCAAGAGACCCAGTACTTC.

The sample holds one count of this clone. The chain combines TRBV30 with TRBJ1-3, with D perhaps matching TRBD1 (6 bases). V was trimmed by 5 bases and J by 4 bases, leaving 15 bases between them. Germline V gene lookup returns CDR1 GTSNPN and CDR2 SVGIG (reference sequence). The CDR3 is 14 residues long. CDR3 bases: TGTGCCTGGGGCTTCCAGGGGTACGGAAACACCATATATTTT. Translated, it gives CAWGFQGYGNTIYF.

The chain links TRBV5-5 to TRBJ2-1, with D possibly TRBD2 on 6 matching bases. Germline CDR1 is SGHKS and CDR2 is YYEKEE (reference sequence). The ends were cut back, 0 bases at V and 8 bases at J, with 9 bases in the middle. CDR3 size: 13 residues. CDR3 nucleotides: TGTGCCAGCAGCTTGGCGGGGGAAGATGAGCAGTTCTTC. This translates into CASSLAGEDEQFF. The complete variable domain, with remaining parts taken from reference TRBV5-5 and TRBJ2-1, reads DAGVTQSPTHLIKTRGQQVTLRCSPISGHKSVSWYQQVLGQGPQFIFQYYEKEERGRGNFPDRFSARQFPNYSSELNVNALLLGDSALYLCASSLAGEDEQFFGPGTRLTVL.

This rearrangement joins TRBV27 to TRBJ1-1; no clear D gene. The V end was cut by 2 bases, the J end by 6 bases, with 16 bases between. The germline V gene encodes CDR1 MNHEY and CDR2 SMNVEV (reference sequence). The CDR3 spans 15 residues. The DNA for the CDR3 is TGTGCCAGCAGTTTAGAGCCGGGAGTAATGGCTGAAGCTTTCTTT. It yields the protein CASSLEPGVMAEAFF.

The chain recombines TRBV5-1 with TRBJ2-4; D may be TRBD1 (6 bases). Germline V CDR1 and CDR2: SGHRS, YFSETQ. Trimming cost V 3 bases and J 8 bases, with 18 bases left between them. CDR3 length: 15 residues. The CDR3 coding sequence is TGCGCCAGCAGCTCAGGCAGGGGAATAGGGGACATTCAGTACTTC. Its translation is CASSSGRGIGDIQYF.

The rearrangement joins TRBV12-5 to TRBJ2-3, with TRBD1 identical over 7 bases. The germline V gene has CDR1 LGHNT and CDR2 FRNRAP. The length of the CDR3 is 14 residues. V shed 7 bases and J 2 bases; nucleotides not matched to a gene: 6. CDR3 DNA: TGTGCTAGTGCACCGGGACAGCCCACAGATACGCAGTATTTT. This encodes CASAPGQPTDTQYF.

This clone was counted once. V gene TRBV19 combines with J gene TRBJ2-2; 8 bases map to TRBD1. This CDR3 region has 15 residues. CDR1 is LNHDA and CDR2 is SQIVND in the germline V gene (reference sequence). J was trimmed by 1 base and V by 6 bases; bases with no gene match: 4. CDR3 amino acids: CASRRTGRNTGELFF. CDR3 DNA: TGTGCCAGTAGGAGGACAGGGAGGAACACCGGGGAGCTGTTTTTT.

V gene TRBV4-1 combines with J gene TRBJ2-1; tentative D call: TRBD2 (5 bases). The CDR3 has 16 residues. Per the germline V gene, CDR1 is MGHRA and CDR2 is YSYEKL. Between the trimmed V and J ends, which lost 0 bases and 0 bases, there was a span of 9 bases. The CDR3, as DNA: TGCGCCAGCAGCCAAGATAAAGGGAGCTCCTACAATGAGCAGTTCTTC. Translating gives CASSQDKGSSYNEQFF.

The chain has TRBV28 and TRBJ2-5; D is ambiguous. The CDR3 consists of 11 residues. V was shortened by 4 bases and J by 4 bases, with 4 bases between the two germline ends. Germline V gene lookup returns CDR1 MDHEN and CDR2 SYDVKM. The CDR3 sequence: CASSSGETQYF. The DNA of the CDR3 is TGTGCCAGCAGTTCAGGAGAGACCCAGTACTTC.

This clone was detected only a few times. The rearrangement joins TRBV4-1 to TRBJ1-5; D is possibly TRBD1 (5 bases). CDR3 length equals 16 residues. Germline-derived CDR1 and CDR2 are MGHRA and YSYEKL. Trimming shortened V by 0 bases and J by 2 bases, and 11 bases separated the two germline ends. CDR3 loop: CASSQDQEGGNQPQHF. CDR3 bases: TGCGCCAGCAGCCAAGATCAAGAAGGGGGCAATCAGCCCCAGCATTTT.

This clone was seen a handful of times. The chain couples TRBV28 to TRBJ1-2, with a weak D call TRBD1 (6 bases). CDR3 length equals 15 residues. Trimming removed 6 bases at V and 2 bases at J, with 16 bases between. Germline CDR1 MDHEN, CDR2 SYDVKM. In DNA, the CDR3 is TGTGCCAGCAGCCCTGCCCAACAGGGAAACTATGGCTACACCTTC. This translates into CASSPAQQGNYGYTF.

V gene TRBV29-1 combines with J gene TRBJ1-1; 11 bases map to TRBD1. CDR1 is SQVTM, CDR2 ANQGSEA, per germline. V shed 7 bases, J shed 5 bases, and the junction held 9 bases outside the gene matches. The CDR3 is 14 residues long. CDR3 sequence reads: CSARTGGGRTEAFF. CDR3 nucleotide sequence: TGCAGCGCCCGGACAGGGGGCGGGAGGACTGAAGCTTTCTTT. The whole variable domain, filled in from reference TRBV29-1 and TRBJ1-1, reads SAVISQKPSRDICQRGTSLTIQCQVDSQVTMMFWYRQQPGQSLTLIATANQGSEATYESGFVIDKFPISRPNLTFSTLTVSNMSPEDSSIYLCSARTGGGRTEAFFGQGTRLTVV.

V gene TRBV19 combines with J gene TRBJ1-5; D may be TRBD1 (5 bases). From germline, CDR1 is LNHDA and CDR2 SQIVND (reference sequence). The CDR3 is 15 amino acids. V gave up 6 bases and J gave up 3 bases, with 15 bases separating them. CDR3 residues: CASSDSGQINQPQHF. The CDR3 DNA follows: TGTGCCAGTAGCGACTCAGGACAAATCAATCAGCCCCAGCATTTT.

V usage is TRBV7-8 and J usage is TRBJ2-5; a weak D match, TRBD1 (5 bases). Germline loops: CDR1 SGHVS, CDR2 FQNEAQ. V lost 7 bases and J lost 5, with 20 bases in between. The CDR3 is made up of 15 amino acids. DNA of the CDR3: TGTGCCAGCACCGAGGACAAAAGAAGGATCGAGACCCAGTACTTC. Translation: CASTEDKRRIETQYF. Variable domain in full (rest from reference TRBV7-8 and TRBJ2-5): GAGVSQSPRYKVAKRGQDVALRCDPISGHVSLFWYQQALGQGPEFLTYFQNEAQLDKSGLPSDRFFAERPEGSVSTLKIQRTQQEDSAVYLCASTEDKRRIETQYFGPGTRLLVL.

V gene TRBV9 combines with J gene TRBJ1-2, with 8 bases identical to TRBD1. The V gene end was trimmed by 2 bases and the J gene end by 8 bases; junction bases not matched to a gene: 14. Germline V CDR1 and CDR2: SGDLS, YYNGEE. This CDR3 has 16 amino acids. Here the CDR3 DNA reads TGTGCCAGCAGCGTCCAGGGGGCAGGGGCTTCCCAAGGCTACACCTTC. This gives the protein CASSVQGAGASQGYTF.

Only one count was recorded for this clone. The rearrangement joins TRBV7-9 to TRBJ2-3, with 11 bases fitting TRBD2. Germline V CDR1 and CDR2: SEHNR, FQNEAQ (reference sequence). The ends lost 6 bases at V and 4 bases at J; junction bases unmatched: 6. The CDR3 is made up of 15 amino acids. CDR3 loop: CASSTSGGPADTQYF. The CDR3 coding sequence is TGTGCCAGCAGTACTAGCGGGGGACCGGCAGATACGCAGTATTTT.

The J gene is TRBJ2-7, the V gene TRBV4-3; 9 nucleotides align to TRBD1. V shed 4 bases and J 2 bases; nucleotides not matched to a gene: 9. Germline V gives CDR1 LGHNA, CDR2 YSLEER. This CDR3 is built from 16 residues. The CDR3 DNA reads as TGCGCCAGCAGCCCCTCAGGGGGGACAGGGACCTACGAGCAGTACTTC. Translated: CASSPSGGTGTYEQYF.

V is TRBV11-2 and J is TRBJ2-5, with 10 bases that match TRBD2. Per the germline V gene, CDR1 is SGHAT and CDR2 is FQNNGV. Unmatched junction bases numbered 3, after V lost 1 base and J lost 10 bases. The CDR3 extends over 13 amino acids. The CDR3 spells CASSLGLAGGQYF. The CDR3 DNA reads as TGTGCCAGCAGCTTAGGACTAGCGGGTGGCCAGTACTTC. Full variable domain (missing parts from reference TRBV11-2 and TRBJ2-5): EAGVAQSPRYKIIEKRQSVAFWCNPISGHATLYWYQQILGQGPKLLIQFQNNGVVDDSQLPKDRFSAERLKGVDSTLKIQPAKLEDSAVYLCASSLGLAGGQYFGPGTRLLVL.

V usage is TRBV18 and J usage is TRBJ1-1; 7 bases are shared with TRBD1. CDR1 and CDR2 from the germline V gene are KGHSH and LQKENI. This CDR3 is 15 amino acids long. V dropped 0 bases and J dropped 0; count of bases not matched to a gene: 1. CDR3 sequence: CASSPPTGLNTEAFF. The DNA of the CDR3 is TGTGCCAGCTCACCACCGACAGGGTTGAACACTGAAGCTTTCTTT.

This clone was picked up a small number of times. The rearrangement links TRBV28 to TRBJ1-5; tentatively, D is TRBD1 (5 bases). The CDR3 runs to 15 residues. CDR1 and CDR2 from the germline V gene are MDHEN and SYDVKM. Trimming cost V 9 bases and J 2 bases, with 17 bases left between them. CDR3 nucleotides: TGTGCCAGTCACGACGGGGGGATAGGCAATCAGCCCCAGCATTTT. Residues: CASHDGGIGNQPQHF.

The chain employs TRBV6-6 and TRBJ2-7; 7 positions match TRBD1. CDR1 and CDR2 from the germline V gene are MNHNY and SVGAGI (reference sequence). There are 14 residues in the CDR3. J was trimmed by 0 bases and V by 4 bases; bases with no gene match: 3. CDR3 nucleotide sequence: TGTGCCAGCAGTTCGGACAGGAGCTCCTACGAGCAGTACGTC. It translates to CASSSDRSSYEQYV.

The chain uses TRBV3-1 (or the pseudogene TRBV3-2) and TRBJ2-3; TRBD1 matches 7 bases. Germline V gives CDR1 LGHDT, CDR2 YNNKEL (reference sequence). The CDR3 sequence is 14 residues long. Unmatched junction bases numbered 6, after V lost 4 bases and J lost 5 bases. CDR3 amino acids: CASSPRQGQDTQYF. The CDR3 DNA sequence: TGTGCCAGCAGCCCCCGACAGGGTCAAGATACGCAGTATTTT.